The rows below give T cell receptor beta chains drawn from one sample of a study of blood T cell repertoires in COVID-19. Generated by immunoSEQ multiplex PCR, the TCRdb table keeps only in-frame clones and is missing some. Of approximately 300,000 clones in the sample, 65% to 85% were seen once. The sample consisted of peripheral blood. These receptors all stem from a person between 65 and 79 years old with COVID-19, enrolled during active disease. CDR3s include the opening cysteine and the closing phenylalanine or tryptophan. The order of the fields is V gene, CDR3 length, clone size, J gene, D gene, CDR3 DNA, CDR3 protein. The D gene is left open where the match is weak. Not every row has a clone size; where given, it reads once, few, many or a size class.

v_gene: TRBV28; len: 18; abundance: NA; j_gene: TRBJ2-6; d_gene: NA; CDR3nt: TGTGCCAGCGAGAGTTTTAGGGGGGGGGCCTCTGGGGCCAACGTCCTGACTTTC; CDR3aa: CASESFRGGASGANVLTF
v_gene: TRBV6-5; len: 14; abundance: NA; j_gene: TRBJ1-1; d_gene: NA; CDR3nt: TGTGCCAGCAGACAAAGCGGGGGGGGAGTTGAAGCTTTCTTT; CDR3aa: CASRQSGGGVEAFF
v_gene: TRBV5-5; len: 15; abundance: NA; j_gene: TRBJ1-3; d_gene: TRBD1; CDR3nt: TGTGCCAGCAGCTTAACAGGGGTCTCTGGAAACACCATATATTTT; CDR3aa: CASSLTGVSGNTIYF
v_gene: TRBV11-2; len: 15; abundance: NA; j_gene: TRBJ2-7; d_gene: TRBD2; CDR3nt: TGTGCCAGCAGCCAAGGGACTAGCGGAGCCCACGAGCAGTACTTC; CDR3aa: CASSQGTSGAHEQYF
v_gene: TRBV7-2; len: 13; abundance: few; j_gene: TRBJ1-1; d_gene: NA; CDR3nt: TGTGCCAGCAGCCAAGCCGGAGGTGGCGAAGCTTTCTTT; CDR3aa: CASSQAGGGEAFF
v_gene: TRBV10-2; len: 13; abundance: once; j_gene: TRBJ2-3; d_gene: TRBD1; CDR3nt: TGCGCCAGTTTGGGACAGAGGTTAGATACGCAGTATTTT; CDR3aa: CASLGQRLDTQYF
v_gene: TRBV6-2/TRBV6-3; len: 15; abundance: NA; j_gene: TRBJ1-5; d_gene: NA; CDR3nt: TGTGCCAGCAGTTACAATTTAGGCGGAAATCAGCCCCAGCATTTT; CDR3aa: CASSYNLGGNQPQHF
v_gene: TRBV9; len: 14; abundance: NA; j_gene: TRBJ2-3; d_gene: NA; CDR3nt: TGTGCCAGTCGGGAGATTCTTAGCACAGATACGCAGTATTTT; CDR3aa: CASREILSTDTQYF
v_gene: TRBV2; len: 14; abundance: NA; j_gene: TRBJ1-1; d_gene: NA; CDR3nt: TGTGCCAGCAGTGGAGAAACAGGGAACACTGAAGCTTTCTTT; CDR3aa: CASSGETGNTEAFF
v_gene: TRBV7-2; len: 15; abundance: NA; j_gene: TRBJ2-2; d_gene: TRBD2; CDR3nt: TGTGCCAGCAGACTAGCGGGGGGCACATTGGGGGAGCTGTTTTTT; CDR3aa: CASRLAGGTLGELFF
v_gene: TRBV7-2; len: 14; abundance: NA; j_gene: TRBJ2-7; d_gene: NA; CDR3nt: TGTGCCAGCAGTCAAACGTTGAGCTCCTACGAGCAGTACTTC; CDR3aa: CASSQTLSSYEQYF
v_gene: TRBV6-5; len: 14; abundance: NA; j_gene: TRBJ2-7; d_gene: NA; CDR3nt: TGTGCCAGCAGTTACTCCCCTGCGAGCTACGAGCAGTACTTC; CDR3aa: CASSYSPASYEQYF
v_gene: TRBV6-2/TRBV6-3; len: 14; abundance: NA; j_gene: TRBJ1-1; d_gene: NA; CDR3nt: TGTGCCAGCAGTCCCCCGAAGGGGAGGGCTGAAGCTTTCTTT; CDR3aa: CASSPPKGRAEAFF
v_gene: TRBV6-6; len: 16; abundance: once; j_gene: TRBJ2-2; d_gene: TRBD1; CDR3nt: TGTGCCAGCAGTTCCCTACAGGGGCGGAACACCGGGGAGCTGTTTTTT; CDR3aa: CASSSLQGRNTGELFF
v_gene: TRBV6-5; len: 14; abundance: NA; j_gene: TRBJ2-7; d_gene: TRBD2; CDR3nt: TGTGCCAGCAGGTCCTGGGAGGGTTCCCACGAGCAGTACTTC; CDR3aa: CASRSWEGSHEQYF
v_gene: TRBV6-5; len: 15; abundance: NA; j_gene: TRBJ1-2; d_gene: TRBD1; CDR3nt: TGTGCCAGCAGTCCAACAGGGGGGCCGCTATATGGCTACACCTTC; CDR3aa: CASSPTGGPLYGYTF
v_gene: TRBV27; len: 14; abundance: NA; j_gene: TRBJ2-1; d_gene: NA; CDR3nt: TGTGCCAGCAGTTTAGGGGGGAGGCTGGGTGAGCAGTTCTTC; CDR3aa: CASSLGGRLGEQFF
v_gene: TRBV3-1/TRBV3-2; len: 13; abundance: NA; j_gene: TRBJ1-2; d_gene: NA; CDR3nt: TGTGCCAGCAGCCAAGTGGGAGGGACCGGCTACACCTTC; CDR3aa: CASSQVGGTGYTF
v_gene: TRBV7-2; len: 14; abundance: NA; j_gene: TRBJ1-4; d_gene: NA; CDR3nt: TGTGCCAGCAGCGGAAGAGGGGGAGATGAAAAACTGTTTTTT; CDR3aa: CASSGRGGDEKLFF
v_gene: TRBV19; len: 16; abundance: once; j_gene: TRBJ2-6; d_gene: NA; CDR3nt: TGTGCCAGTAGTATAGAATACAGGTCTGGGGCCAACGTCCTGACTTTC; CDR3aa: CASSIEYRSGANVLTF
v_gene: TRBV28; len: 13; abundance: NA; j_gene: TRBJ2-4; d_gene: TRBD2; CDR3nt: TGTGCCGTGGGGGGGTTCGCCAAAAACATTCAGTACTTC; CDR3aa: CAVGGFAKNIQYF
v_gene: TRBV19; len: 15; abundance: NA; j_gene: TRBJ1-6; d_gene: TRBD1; CDR3nt: TGTGCCAGTAGCACTGACAGGGGTGGTAATTCACCCCTCCACTTT; CDR3aa: CASSTDRGGNSPLHF
v_gene: TRBV5-1; len: 16; abundance: few; j_gene: TRBJ1-3; d_gene: NA; CDR3nt: TGCGCCAGCAGTCGGGGGGAAGGTCCCCGCGGAAACACCATATATTTT; CDR3aa: CASSRGEGPRGNTIYF
v_gene: TRBV5-1; len: 15; abundance: NA; j_gene: TRBJ1-1; d_gene: NA; CDR3nt: TGCGCCAGCAGCTTTTTTGGACAGTTGAACACTGAAGCTTTCTTT; CDR3aa: CASSFFGQLNTEAFF
v_gene: TRBV11-2; len: 15; abundance: NA; j_gene: TRBJ1-5; d_gene: NA; CDR3nt: TGTGCCAGCAGCTTAGATAGCTTTGGCAATCAGCCCCAGCATTTT; CDR3aa: CASSLDSFGNQPQHF
v_gene: TRBV7-3; len: 15; abundance: NA; j_gene: TRBJ2-1; d_gene: TRBD2; CDR3nt: TGTGCCAGCAGCTCAGGACTAGCCGCCCACAATGAGCAGTTCTTC; CDR3aa: CASSSGLAAHNEQFF
v_gene: TRBV29-1; len: 14; abundance: few; j_gene: TRBJ2-7; d_gene: NA; CDR3nt: TGCAGCGTCCGACCAGGGCCCACGCCCTACGAGCAGTACTTC; CDR3aa: CSVRPGPTPYEQYF
v_gene: TRBV13; len: 14; abundance: once; j_gene: TRBJ2-7; d_gene: TRBD2; CDR3nt: TGTGCCAGCAGCCCAAGGGGACTAGCCTACGAGCAGTACTTC; CDR3aa: CASSPRGLAYEQYF
v_gene: TRBV27; len: 15; abundance: NA; j_gene: TRBJ1-2; d_gene: TRBD1; CDR3nt: TGTGCCAGCAGTTCGAGGGACAGGGGTGACTATGGCTACACCTTC; CDR3aa: CASSSRDRGDYGYTF
v_gene: TRBV5-1; len: 14; abundance: NA; j_gene: TRBJ2-5; d_gene: NA; CDR3nt: TGCGCCAGCAGCTTGGTTGGGGGCGACGAGACCCAGTACTTC; CDR3aa: CASSLVGGDETQYF
v_gene: TRBV5-1; len: 15; abundance: NA; j_gene: TRBJ2-7; d_gene: NA; CDR3nt: TGCGCCAGCAGCTTGGAACCTAGCGTGGGGGGCGAGCAGTACTTC; CDR3aa: CASSLEPSVGGEQYF